Below, 3 T cell receptor beta chains from the same sample are listed, as sequenced in a study of T cell responses to AZD1222 COVID-19 vaccine. TCRdb's copy holds only in-frame clones and misses some; the assay was immunoSEQ multiplex PCR. In the table there are about 91,000 clones, approximately 90% of which are singletons. Sequencing used peripheral blood, obtained on day 0 of AZD1222 vaccination. The origin of the receptors is an adult in good health.

The chain combines TRBV28 with TRBJ1-4; a possible D gene is TRBD1 (6 bases). The CDR3 spans 14 residues. V was trimmed by 6 bases and J by 4 bases, leaving 12 bases between them. Germline V CDR1 and CDR2: MDHEN, SYDVKM. CDR3 sequence: CASSSGQFNEKLFF. DNA for the CDR3: TGTGCCAGCAGCTCCGGACAGTTTAATGAAAAACTGTTTTTT.

This clone was seen a few times. The rearrangement links TRBV5-6 to TRBJ1-5; 8 bases fit TRBD1. CDR1 and CDR2 from the germline V gene are SGHDT and YYEEEE. The length of the CDR3 is 17 residues. Germline trimming cut 4 bases from V and 2 bases from J; bases unmatched to any gene: 11. The DNA for the CDR3 is TGTGCCAGCAGCACATTTGACAGGGGAAGGGGCAATCAGCCCCAGCATTTT. This gives the protein CASSTFDRGRGNQPQHF. The entire variable domain, with the rest obtained from reference TRBV5-6 and TRBJ1-5, is as follows: DAGVTQSPTHLIKTRGQQVTLRCSPKSGHDTVSWYQQALGQGPQFIFQYYEEEERQRGNFPDRFSGHQFPNYSSELNVNALLLGDSALYLCASSTFDRGRGNQPQHFGDGTRLSIL.

The chain recombines TRBV6-5 with TRBJ1-3, with D maybe TRBD1 (6 bases). V was shortened by 11 bases and J by 4 bases, with 12 bases between the two germline ends. The CDR3 is made up of 12 amino acids. Germline CDR1 and CDR2: MNHEY and SVGAGI. The CDR3 DNA follows: TGTGCCGCCAGGGGTTCCGGAAACACCATATATTTT. Protein: CAARGSGNTIYF.